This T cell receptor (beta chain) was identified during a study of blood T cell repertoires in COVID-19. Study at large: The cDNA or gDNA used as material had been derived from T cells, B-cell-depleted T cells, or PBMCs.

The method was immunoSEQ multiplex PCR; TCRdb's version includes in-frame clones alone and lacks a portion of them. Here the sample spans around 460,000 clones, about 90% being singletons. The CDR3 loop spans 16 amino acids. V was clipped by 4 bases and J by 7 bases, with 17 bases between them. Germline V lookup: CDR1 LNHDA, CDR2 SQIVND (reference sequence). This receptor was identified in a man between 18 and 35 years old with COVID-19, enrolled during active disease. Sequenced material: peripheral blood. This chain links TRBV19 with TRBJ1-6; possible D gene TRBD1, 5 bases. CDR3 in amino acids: CASSTLSVRGNSPLHF. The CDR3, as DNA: TGTGCCAGTAGTACCCTAAGCGTGCGGGGGAATTCACCCCTCCACTTT.